These T cell receptor beta chains were read from a single sample in a study of shared clonotypes between healthy human individuals. Clones were read by immunoSEQ multiplex PCR, and TCRdb kept only the in-frame ones, dropping some. The table has 1.6 million or so clones, approximately 97% seen once. Specimen: naive CD4+ T cells sorted from blood. The receptors here all came from a man aged 30-40 years in good health. Each CDR3 is given with its conserved first and last residue. Each record gives: D gene, CDR3 length, J gene, V gene, clone size, CDR3 DNA, CDR3 protein. A D gene is named only where the DNA matches it firmly. Size tells how often a clone was seen (once, few, many) or the class of an expanded clone, and some rows leave it out.

d_gene: .
len: 16
j_gene: TRBJ2-1
v_gene: TRBV7-3
abundance: .
CDR3nt: TGTGCCAGCAGCTTATATGGCGGTGGCTCCTACAATGAGCAGTTCTTC
CDR3aa: CASSLYGGGSYNEQFF

d_gene: .
len: 12
j_gene: TRBJ2-5
v_gene: TRBV6-1
abundance: .
CDR3nt: TGTGCCAGCAGTGAAGGCTCAGAGACCCAGTACTTC
CDR3aa: CASSEGSETQYF

d_gene: TRBD2
len: 16
j_gene: TRBJ2-1
v_gene: TRBV6-5
abundance: once
CDR3nt: TGTGCCAGCAGTTCCCCGACTAGCGGGACCTACAATGAGCAGTTCTTC
CDR3aa: CASSSPTSGTYNEQFF

d_gene: .
len: 10
j_gene: TRBJ2-7
v_gene: TRBV29-1
abundance: .
CDR3nt: TGCAGCGCTGTAACCGTACAGCAGTACTTC
CDR3aa: CSAVTVQQYF

d_gene: TRBD2
len: 17
j_gene: TRBJ2-3
v_gene: TRBV19
abundance: once
CDR3nt: TGTGCCAGTAGTATCTTGGGGACTAGCGGGATTCGGGATACGCAGTATTTT
CDR3aa: CASSILGTSGIRDTQYF

d_gene: TRBD2
len: 15
j_gene: TRBJ2-3
v_gene: TRBV10-1
abundance: .
CDR3nt: TGCGCCAGCAGCGTACTAGCGGGAGGCGCAGATACGCAGTATTTT
CDR3aa: CASSVLAGGADTQYF

d_gene: TRBD2
len: 16
j_gene: TRBJ2-1
v_gene: TRBV7-9
abundance: .
CDR3nt: TGTGCCAGCAGCTTAGTTTCGTCTAGCGGGAGGGGCGAGCAGTTCTTC
CDR3aa: CASSLVSSSGRGEQFF

d_gene: .
len: 17
j_gene: TRBJ1-2
v_gene: TRBV7-2
abundance: .
CDR3nt: TGTGCCAGCAGCTTAGAGGGGGGGGTACAGGGACGTAGAGGCTACACCTTC
CDR3aa: CASSLEGGVQGRRGYTF

d_gene: .
len: 14
j_gene: TRBJ1-4
v_gene: TRBV4-3
abundance: .
CDR3nt: TGCGCCAGCAGCCAAGATTTAGGGGGAGAAAAACTGTTTTTT
CDR3aa: CASSQDLGGEKLFF

d_gene: .
len: 15
j_gene: TRBJ1-2
v_gene: TRBV18
abundance: .
CDR3nt: TGTGCCAGCTCACCCCCCGGGAAAGGGGGTAATGGCTACACCTTC
CDR3aa: CASSPPGKGGNGYTF

d_gene: TRBD1
len: 15
j_gene: TRBJ1-5
v_gene: TRBV5-5
abundance: once
CDR3nt: TGTGCCAGCAGCTTGGGCGACAGGGAGAATCAGCCCCAGCATTTT
CDR3aa: CASSLGDRENQPQHF

d_gene: TRBD2
len: 15
j_gene: TRBJ2-3
v_gene: TRBV28
abundance: .
CDR3nt: TGTGCCAGCTCCTCGGGGGGAGAGGGCACAGATACGCAGTATTTT
CDR3aa: CASSSGGEGTDTQYF

d_gene: TRBD1
len: 17
j_gene: TRBJ1-3
v_gene: TRBV9
abundance: .
CDR3nt: TGTGCCAGCAGCGCAATGGGACAGGGGAGTTCTGGAAACACCATATATTTT
CDR3aa: CASSAMGQGSSGNTIYF

d_gene: .
len: 14
j_gene: TRBJ1-1
v_gene: TRBV6-5
abundance: .
CDR3nt: TGTGCCAGCTCCCAACTCGGGGTCAGGCCTGAAGCTTTCTTT
CDR3aa: CASSQLGVRPEAFF

d_gene: .
len: 16
j_gene: TRBJ2-4
v_gene: TRBV6-6
abundance: .
CDR3nt: TGTGCCAGCAGTCCCAGGGCTTTGGGGGCCAAAAACATTCAGTACTTC
CDR3aa: CASSPRALGAKNIQYF

d_gene: .
len: 14
j_gene: TRBJ1-5
v_gene: TRBV6-6
abundance: .
CDR3nt: TGTGCCAGCGGTGGCCGGGACATTTATCAGCCCCAGCATTTT
CDR3aa: CASGGRDIYQPQHF

d_gene: .
len: 15
j_gene: TRBJ2-5
v_gene: TRBV14
abundance: .
CDR3nt: TGTGCCAGCAGCCAAGGTGACATAGGAGGGGAGACCCAGTACTTC
CDR3aa: CASSQGDIGGETQYF

d_gene: TRBD2
len: 16
j_gene: TRBJ2-1
v_gene: TRBV5-4
abundance: once
CDR3nt: TGTGCCAGCACTGGAACCAGCGGGAGTTCCCACAATGAGCAGTTCTTC
CDR3aa: CASTGTSGSSHNEQFF

d_gene: TRBD2
len: 15
j_gene: TRBJ2-2
v_gene: TRBV27
abundance: .
CDR3nt: TGTGCCAGCAGTTCCGGGAGGGCGGGACCCGGGGAGCTGTTTTTT
CDR3aa: CASSSGRAGPGELFF

d_gene: .
len: 8
j_gene: TRBJ2-7
v_gene: TRBV21-1
abundance: once
CDR3nt: TGTGCCAGCGACGAGCAGTACTTC
CDR3aa: CASDEQYF

d_gene: .
len: 11
j_gene: TRBJ1-1
v_gene: TRBV28
abundance: .
CDR3nt: TGTGCCAGCCTTCAGAACACTGAAGCTTTCTTT
CDR3aa: CASLQNTEAFF

d_gene: .
len: 16
j_gene: TRBJ1-3
v_gene: TRBV7-6
abundance: .
CDR3nt: TGTGCCAGCAGCTTAGCGGGCACAGACTCTGGAAACACCATATATTTT
CDR3aa: CASSLAGTDSGNTIYF

d_gene: .
len: 17
j_gene: TRBJ2-1
v_gene: TRBV1
abundance: .
CDR3nt: TGCACCAGCAGCCAAGATTGGGGGGGGGCCGCCGCCAATGAGCAGTTCTTC
CDR3aa: CTSSQDWGGAAANEQFF

d_gene: .
len: 16
j_gene: TRBJ1-5
v_gene: TRBV7-2
abundance: .
CDR3nt: TGTGCCAGCAGCTTCTCTCAGGGTGCGGGGATTCAGCCCCAGCATTTT
CDR3aa: CASSFSQGAGIQPQHF

d_gene: .
len: 17
j_gene: TRBJ2-1
v_gene: TRBV7-8
abundance: .
CDR3nt: TGTGCCAGCAGCTTAAGTCTGGCTAGTAGCTTTTACAATGAGCAGTTCTTC
CDR3aa: CASSLSLASSFYNEQFF

d_gene: TRBD2
len: 14
j_gene: TRBJ2-7
v_gene: TRBV27
abundance: .
CDR3nt: TGTGCCAGCAGTAGAGCGGGAGCGGGATACGAGCAGTACTTC
CDR3aa: CASSRAGAGYEQYF

d_gene: .
len: 14
j_gene: TRBJ1-1
v_gene: TRBV5-6
abundance: .
CDR3nt: TGTGCCAGCAGCTTGGAACAGGGAAGGACTGAAGCTTTCTTT
CDR3aa: CASSLEQGRTEAFF

d_gene: TRBD2
len: 17
j_gene: TRBJ2-1
v_gene: TRBV4-1
abundance: .
CDR3nt: TGCGCCAGCAGCCAAGAAAGAGAACTAGCGGGAGGGGATGAGCAGTTCTTC
CDR3aa: CASSQERELAGGDEQFF

d_gene: TRBD1
len: 15
j_gene: TRBJ2-7
v_gene: TRBV7-2
abundance: .
CDR3nt: TGTGCCAGCAGCTCTACGGGGACAGGGAGGCACGAGCAGTACTTC
CDR3aa: CASSSTGTGRHEQYF

d_gene: .
len: 12
j_gene: TRBJ1-3
v_gene: TRBV2
abundance: .
CDR3nt: TGTGCCAGCAGTGAATCTGGAAACACCATATATTTT
CDR3aa: CASSESGNTIYF

d_gene: TRBD1
len: 15
j_gene: TRBJ2-7
v_gene: TRBV25-1
abundance: .
CDR3nt: TGTGCCAGCAAATCCAGACCGGGACAGAAGTACGAGCAGTACTTC
CDR3aa: CASKSRPGQKYEQYF

d_gene: TRBD2
len: 15
j_gene: TRBJ2-7
v_gene: TRBV7-9
abundance: .
CDR3nt: TGTGCCAGCAGCTTAGCAGCGGGGGCAGATTACGAGCAGTACTTC
CDR3aa: CASSLAAGADYEQYF

d_gene: .
len: 14
j_gene: TRBJ2-7
v_gene: TRBV15
abundance: .
CDR3nt: TGTGCCACCAGCAGAGGGGGAGGGGGCTACGAGCAGTACTTC
CDR3aa: CATSRGGGGYEQYF

d_gene: .
len: 11
j_gene: TRBJ2-5
v_gene: TRBV7-8
abundance: .
CDR3nt: TGTGCCAGCAGCTTTAAAGAGACCCAGTACTTC
CDR3aa: CASSFKETQYF

d_gene: .
len: 16
j_gene: TRBJ2-2
v_gene: TRBV5-5
abundance: .
CDR3nt: TGTGCCAGCAGCTTGGGTTTTGGGCCGGGCACCGGGGAGCTGTTTTTT
CDR3aa: CASSLGFGPGTGELFF

d_gene: .
len: 10
j_gene: TRBJ2-7
v_gene: TRBV29-1
abundance: .
CDR3nt: TGCAGCGTTGATCTTGGTGGAAAGGTTTTC
CDR3aa: CSVDLGGKVF

d_gene: .
len: 17
j_gene: TRBJ1-3
v_gene: TRBV18
abundance: .
CDR3nt: TGTGCCAGCTCTCAAAATACAGGGACACAGTCTGGAAACACCATATATTTT
CDR3aa: CASSQNTGTQSGNTIYF

d_gene: TRBD1
len: 15
j_gene: TRBJ2-1
v_gene: TRBV7-3
abundance: .
CDR3nt: TGTGCCAGCAGCTTAAGGGACAGGGGGGACAATGAGCAGTTCTTC
CDR3aa: CASSLRDRGDNEQFF

d_gene: .
len: 20
j_gene: TRBJ1-2
v_gene: TRBV12-2
abundance: .
CDR3nt: TGTGCAAGTCGCTTAGCGCGAAGGGAAAGAGGCCGGTTAACCAAATATGGCTACACCTTC
CDR3aa: CASRLARRERGRLTKYGYTF

d_gene: TRBD2
len: 14
j_gene: TRBJ2-5
v_gene: TRBV2
abundance: few
CDR3nt: TGTGCCAGCAGTGCTCTAGCGGGGGGGGAGACCCAGTACTTC
CDR3aa: CASSALAGGETQYF

d_gene: .
len: 13
j_gene: TRBJ2-3
v_gene: TRBV5-1
abundance: .
CDR3nt: TGCGCCAGCAGCTTGATCATCACAGATACGCAGTATTTT
CDR3aa: CASSLIITDTQYF

d_gene: TRBD2
len: 17
j_gene: TRBJ2-1
v_gene: TRBV5-1
abundance: .
CDR3nt: TGCGCCAGCAGCTTGGGGCTAGCGGGAAATCGCTACAATGAGCAGTTCTTC
CDR3aa: CASSLGLAGNRYNEQFF

d_gene: TRBD1
len: 19
j_gene: TRBJ2-6
v_gene: TRBV19
abundance: .
CDR3nt: TGTGCCAGTAGTCCGAGGACAGGAACCTCAATCTCTGGGGCCAACGTCCTGACTTTC
CDR3aa: CASSPRTGTSISGANVLTF

d_gene: .
len: 14
j_gene: TRBJ2-7
v_gene: TRBV25-1
abundance: .
CDR3nt: TGTGCCAGCACAGACAGCGCCGCCTCCTACGAGCAGTACTTC
CDR3aa: CASTDSAASYEQYF

d_gene: .
len: 15
j_gene: TRBJ2-1
v_gene: TRBV5-1
abundance: .
CDR3nt: TGCGCCAGCAGCTTGGGTCTAGCGAAGTACAATGAGCAGTTCTTC
CDR3aa: CASSLGLAKYNEQFF

d_gene: .
len: 11
j_gene: TRBJ2-7
v_gene: TRBV7-2
abundance: .
CDR3nt: TGTGCCAGCAGTCCTCTCTACGAGCAGTACTTC
CDR3aa: CASSPLYEQYF

d_gene: TRBD1
len: 15
j_gene: TRBJ2-7
v_gene: TRBV5-1
abundance: .
CDR3nt: TGCGCCAGCAGCTTTCCCGGGACAGGGGACTACGAGCAGTACTTC
CDR3aa: CASSFPGTGDYEQYF

d_gene: .
len: 14
j_gene: TRBJ2-5
v_gene: TRBV6-5
abundance: .
CDR3nt: TGTGCCAGCAGTTACTCGAAAAAGGGGGAGACCCAGTACTTC
CDR3aa: CASSYSKKGETQYF

d_gene: .
len: 13
j_gene: TRBJ2-7
v_gene: TRBV25-1
abundance: .
CDR3nt: TGTGCCGTACTGTCCGGCCAGAGCTACGAGCAGTACTTC
CDR3aa: CAVLSGQSYEQYF

d_gene: .
len: 14
j_gene: TRBJ1-1
v_gene: TRBV27
abundance: .
CDR3nt: TGTGCCAGCACCATAAGGGCCGGACACACTGAAGCTTTCTTT
CDR3aa: CASTIRAGHTEAFF

d_gene: .
len: 19
j_gene: TRBJ2-1
v_gene: TRBV14
abundance: .
CDR3nt: TGTGCCAGCAGCGGGGCCGGGACATCGCCCCCTCTGCGGTACAATGAGCAGTTCTTC
CDR3aa: CASSGAGTSPPLRYNEQFF

d_gene: .
len: 15
j_gene: TRBJ2-2
v_gene: TRBV6-5
abundance: .
CDR3nt: TGTGCCAGCAGTTACGGCAGGGCCCCCATCGGGGAGCTGTTTTTT
CDR3aa: CASSYGRAPIGELFF

d_gene: .
len: 16
j_gene: TRBJ1-5
v_gene: TRBV18
abundance: .
CDR3nt: TGTGCCAGCTCACCACGAGTAGGTGAGACAAAACAGCCCCAGCATTTT
CDR3aa: CASSPRVGETKQPQHF

d_gene: TRBD2
len: 17
j_gene: TRBJ2-7
v_gene: TRBV5-1
abundance: .
CDR3nt: TGCGCCAGCAGCTTTCAGGCTAGCGGGTTCGGGGACTACGAGCAGTACTTC
CDR3aa: CASSFQASGFGDYEQYF

d_gene: .
len: 13
j_gene: TRBJ1-4
v_gene: TRBV15
abundance: .
CDR3nt: TGTGCCACCTGCCAGGGACCTAATGAAAAACTGTTTTTT
CDR3aa: CATCQGPNEKLFF

d_gene: .
len: 16
j_gene: TRBJ2-2
v_gene: TRBV5-6
abundance: .
CDR3nt: TGTGCCAGCAGCTTGGGGCCAGTGGTGGGAACCGGGGAGCTGTTTTTT
CDR3aa: CASSLGPVVGTGELFF

d_gene: .
len: 13
j_gene: TRBJ2-5
v_gene: TRBV25-1
abundance: .
CDR3nt: TGTGCCAGCAGTGAATATGGGTTGGAGACCCAGTACTTC
CDR3aa: CASSEYGLETQYF